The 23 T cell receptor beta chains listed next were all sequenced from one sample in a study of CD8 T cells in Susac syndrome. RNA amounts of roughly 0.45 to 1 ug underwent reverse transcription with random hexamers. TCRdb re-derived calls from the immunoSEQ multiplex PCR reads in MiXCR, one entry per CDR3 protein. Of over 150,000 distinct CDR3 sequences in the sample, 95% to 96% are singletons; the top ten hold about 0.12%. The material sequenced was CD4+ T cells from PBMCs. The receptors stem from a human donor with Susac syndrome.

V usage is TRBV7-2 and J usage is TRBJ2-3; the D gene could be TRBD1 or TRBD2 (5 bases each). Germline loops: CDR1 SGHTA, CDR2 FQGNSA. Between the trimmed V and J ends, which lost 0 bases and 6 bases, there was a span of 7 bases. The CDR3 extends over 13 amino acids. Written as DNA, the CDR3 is TGTGCCAGCAGCTTAGCAAGGGACGATACGCAGTATTTT. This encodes CASSLARDDTQYF. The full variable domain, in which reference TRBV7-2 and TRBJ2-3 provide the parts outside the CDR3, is GAGVSQSPSNKVTEKGKDVELRCDPISGHTALYWYRQSLGQGLEFLIYFQGNSAPDKSGLPSDRFSAERTGGSVSTLTIQRTQQEDSAVYLCASSLARDDTQYFGPGTRLTVL.

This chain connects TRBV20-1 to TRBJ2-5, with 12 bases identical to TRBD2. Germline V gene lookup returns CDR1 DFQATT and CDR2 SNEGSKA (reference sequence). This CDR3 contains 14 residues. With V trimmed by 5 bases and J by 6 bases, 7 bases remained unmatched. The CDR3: CSAHLAGGLQTQYF. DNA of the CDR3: TGCAGTGCTCACCTAGCGGGGGGGCTCCAGACCCAGTACTTC.

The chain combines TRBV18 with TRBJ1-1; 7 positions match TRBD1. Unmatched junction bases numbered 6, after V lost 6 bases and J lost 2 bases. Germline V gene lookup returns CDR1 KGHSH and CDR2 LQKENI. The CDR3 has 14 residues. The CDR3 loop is CASSLTGDNTEAFF. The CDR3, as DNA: TGTGCCAGCTCCCTCACAGGGGATAACACTGAAGCTTTCTTT.

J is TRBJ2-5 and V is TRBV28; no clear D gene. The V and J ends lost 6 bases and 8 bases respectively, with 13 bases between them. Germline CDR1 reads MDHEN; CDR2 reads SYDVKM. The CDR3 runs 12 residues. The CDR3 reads CASSLLKRTQYF. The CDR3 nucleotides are TGTGCCAGCAGCCTACTCAAAAGAACCCAGTACTTC.

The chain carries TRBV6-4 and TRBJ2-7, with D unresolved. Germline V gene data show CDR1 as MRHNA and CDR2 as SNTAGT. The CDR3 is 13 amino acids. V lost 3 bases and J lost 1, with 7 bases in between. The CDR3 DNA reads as TGTGCCAGCAGTGAGGCCGGATCCTACGAGCAGTACGTC. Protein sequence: CASSEAGSYEQYV.

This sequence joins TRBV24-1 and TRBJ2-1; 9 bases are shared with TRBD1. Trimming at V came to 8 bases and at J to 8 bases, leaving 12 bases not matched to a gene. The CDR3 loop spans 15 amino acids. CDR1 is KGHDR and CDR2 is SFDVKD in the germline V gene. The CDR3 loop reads CATNDPGTGRDEQFF. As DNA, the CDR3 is TGTGCCACCAACGACCCCGGGACAGGGAGGGATGAGCAGTTCTTC.

The CDR3 is CSARLPGVNTEAFF. DNA of the CDR3: TGCAGTGCTAGGCTTCCAGGCGTGAACACTGAAGCTTTCTTT. This chain links TRBV20-1 with TRBJ1-1; D not certain. The ends were cut back, 3 bases at V and 0 bases at J, with 11 bases in the middle. CDR1 DFQATT and CDR2 SNEGSKA come from the germline V gene (reference sequence). The CDR3 covers 14 residues.

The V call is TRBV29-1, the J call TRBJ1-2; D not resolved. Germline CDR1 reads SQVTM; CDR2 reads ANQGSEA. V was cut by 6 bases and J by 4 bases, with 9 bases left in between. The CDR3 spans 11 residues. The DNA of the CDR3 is TGCAGCGTGGGGAGTGGCTATGGCTACACCTTC. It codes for CSVGSGYGYTF.

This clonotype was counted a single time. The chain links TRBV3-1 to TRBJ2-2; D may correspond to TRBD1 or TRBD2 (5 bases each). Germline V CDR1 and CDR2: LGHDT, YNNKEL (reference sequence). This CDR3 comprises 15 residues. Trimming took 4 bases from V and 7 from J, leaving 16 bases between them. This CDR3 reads CASSPQGTRGGELFF. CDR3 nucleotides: TGTGCCAGCAGCCCCCAGGGTACGAGGGGCGGGGAGCTGTTTTTT.

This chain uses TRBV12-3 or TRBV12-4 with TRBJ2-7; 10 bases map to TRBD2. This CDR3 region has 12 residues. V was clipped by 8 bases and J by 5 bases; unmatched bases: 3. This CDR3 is CASSGTSDEQYF. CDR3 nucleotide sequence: TGTGCCAGCTCTGGGACTAGCGACGAGCAGTACTTC.

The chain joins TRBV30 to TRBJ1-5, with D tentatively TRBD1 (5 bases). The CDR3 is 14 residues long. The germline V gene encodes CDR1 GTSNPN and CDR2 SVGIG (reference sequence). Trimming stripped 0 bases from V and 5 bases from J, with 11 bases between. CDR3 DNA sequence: TGTGCCTGGAGTGTACAGGCCGGGCATCAGCCCCAGCATTTT. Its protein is CAWSVQAGHQPQHF.

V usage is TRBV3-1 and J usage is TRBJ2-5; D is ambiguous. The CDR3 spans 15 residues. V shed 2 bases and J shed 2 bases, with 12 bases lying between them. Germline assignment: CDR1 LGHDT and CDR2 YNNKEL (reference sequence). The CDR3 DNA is TGTGCCAGCAGCCAAATCGGCCAAAATCAAGAGACCCAGTACTTC. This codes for CASSQIGQNQETQYF.

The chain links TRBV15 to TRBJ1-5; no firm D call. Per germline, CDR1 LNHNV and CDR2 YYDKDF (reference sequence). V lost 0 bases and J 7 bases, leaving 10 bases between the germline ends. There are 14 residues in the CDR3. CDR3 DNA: TGTGCCACCAGCAGAGATTCCGCTAGACAGCCCCAGCATTTT. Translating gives CATSRDSARQPQHF. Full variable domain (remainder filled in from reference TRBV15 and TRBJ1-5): DAMVIQNPRYQVTQFGKPVTLSCSQTLNHNVMYWYQQKSSQAPKLLFHYYDKDFNNEADTPDNFQSRRPNTSFCFLDIRSPGLGDTAMYLCATSRDSARQPQHFGDGTRLSIL.

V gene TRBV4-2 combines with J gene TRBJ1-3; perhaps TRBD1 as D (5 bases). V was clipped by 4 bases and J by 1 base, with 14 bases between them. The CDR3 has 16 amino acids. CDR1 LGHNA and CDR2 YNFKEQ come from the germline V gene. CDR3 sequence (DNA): TGTGCCAGCAGCCGGAGTACAGGTTCATCTGGAAACACCATATATTTT. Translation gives CASSRSTGSSGNTIYF.

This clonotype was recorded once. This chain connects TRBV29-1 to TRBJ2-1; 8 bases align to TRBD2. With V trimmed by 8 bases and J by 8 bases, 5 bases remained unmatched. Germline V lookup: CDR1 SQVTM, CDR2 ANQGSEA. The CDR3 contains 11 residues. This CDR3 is CSPREGDEQFF. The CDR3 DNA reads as TGCAGCCCACGGGAGGGCGATGAGCAGTTCTTC.

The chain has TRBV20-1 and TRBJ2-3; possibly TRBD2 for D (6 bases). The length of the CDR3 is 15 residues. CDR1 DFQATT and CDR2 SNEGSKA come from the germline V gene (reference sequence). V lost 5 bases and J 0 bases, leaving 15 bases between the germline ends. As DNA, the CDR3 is TGCAGTGCTCGGCAGTCCGGGACTAGCACAGATACGCAGTATTTT. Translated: CSARQSGTSTDTQYF.

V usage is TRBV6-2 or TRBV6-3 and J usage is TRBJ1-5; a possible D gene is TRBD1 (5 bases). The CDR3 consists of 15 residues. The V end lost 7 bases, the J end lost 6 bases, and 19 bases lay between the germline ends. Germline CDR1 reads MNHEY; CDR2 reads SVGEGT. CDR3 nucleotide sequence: TGTGCCAGCACCCACGGGGGGTCCTTCCTTCAGCCCCAGCATTTT. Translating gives CASTHGGSFLQPQHF.

CDR3: CASSLGSGPNVLTF. The CDR3 DNA is TGCGCCAGCAGCTTGGGCTCAGGGCCCAACGTCCTGACTTTC. This chain links TRBV5-1 with TRBJ2-6, with D perhaps matching TRBD1 (5 bases). Trimming removed 0 bases from V and 8 bases from J, with 9 bases in between. Germline lookup yields CDR1 SGHRS and CDR2 YFSETQ. The CDR3 is 14 residues long.

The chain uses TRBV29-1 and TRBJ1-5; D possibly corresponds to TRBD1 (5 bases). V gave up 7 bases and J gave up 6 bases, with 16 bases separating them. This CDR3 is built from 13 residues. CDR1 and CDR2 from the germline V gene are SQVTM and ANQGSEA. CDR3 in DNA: TGCAGCGCGCAGAGGGACCCAAGTCAGCCCCAGCATTTT. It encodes CSAQRDPSQPQHF.

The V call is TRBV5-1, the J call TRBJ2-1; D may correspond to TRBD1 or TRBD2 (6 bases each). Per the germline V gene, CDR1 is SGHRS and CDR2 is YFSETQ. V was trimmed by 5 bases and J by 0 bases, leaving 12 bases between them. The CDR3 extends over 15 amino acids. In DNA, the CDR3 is TGCGCCAGCAGAGAAGGGGGGACCTCCTACAATGAGCAGTTCTTC. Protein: CASREGGTSYNEQFF.

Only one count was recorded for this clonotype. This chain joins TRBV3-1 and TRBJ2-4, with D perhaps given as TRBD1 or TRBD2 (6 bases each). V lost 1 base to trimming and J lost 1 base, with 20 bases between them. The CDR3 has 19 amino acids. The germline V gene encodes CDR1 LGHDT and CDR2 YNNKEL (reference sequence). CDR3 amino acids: CASSQGLLRGGTAKNIQYF. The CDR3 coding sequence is TGTGCCAGCAGCCAAGGTCTCCTACGAGGGGGGACCGCCAAAAACATTCAGTACTTC.

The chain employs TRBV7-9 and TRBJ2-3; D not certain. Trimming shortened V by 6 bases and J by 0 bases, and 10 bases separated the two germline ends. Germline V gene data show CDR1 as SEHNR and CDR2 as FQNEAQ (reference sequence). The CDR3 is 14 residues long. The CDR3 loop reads CASSRALSTDTQYF. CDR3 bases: TGTGCCAGCAGTCGGGCCCTGAGCACAGATACGCAGTATTTT.

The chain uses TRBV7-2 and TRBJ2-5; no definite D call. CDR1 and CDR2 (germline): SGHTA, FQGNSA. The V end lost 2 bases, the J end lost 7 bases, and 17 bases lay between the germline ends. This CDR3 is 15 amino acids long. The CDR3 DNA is TGTGCCAGCAGCTTAAATCCCGGGCAGTACGTGACCCAGTACTTC. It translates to CASSLNPGQYVTQYF.